One and the same sample provided the 28 T cell receptor beta chains below, sequenced in a study of liver allograft versus peripheral blood T cells. At the level of the study: Recipients' peripheral blood served as the comparator for T cell receptor repertoires in transplanted livers.

TCRdb reprocessed the reads via MiXCR and lists one record per CDR3 protein. The data show some 9,200 distinct CDR3 sequences, approximately 15% seen once. All receptors derive from a human patient who had a liver transplant. Some of these T cells may belong to the graft donor.

The sample holds one count of this clonotype. The CDR3 is CARRRDRGGNEQYF. The CDR3 coding sequence is TGTGCCAGAAGAAGGGACAGGGGGGGAAACGAGCAGTACTTC. The chain links TRBV6-5 to TRBJ2-7; 11 positions match TRBD1. Germline V gene sequence: CDR1 MNHEY, CDR2 SVGAGI. Germline trimming cut 9 bases from V and 5 bases from J; bases unmatched to any gene: 9. There are 14 residues in the CDR3.

This clonotype is medium-sized. The gene calls are TRBV27 and TRBJ2-3; D ambiguous. Germline V lookup: CDR1 MNHEY, CDR2 SMNVEV (reference sequence). CDR3 length: 13 residues. Trimming took off 2 bases at V and 3 bases at J, with 6 bases between the two ends. Written as DNA, the CDR3 is TGTGCCAGCAGTTTAACCAGAACAGATACGCAGTATTTT. It specifies CASSLTRTDTQYF.

The table lists this clonotype with many counts. This chain uses TRBV7-9 with TRBJ2-7, with D perhaps TRBD2 (6 bases). The CDR3 sequence is 14 residues long. Germline assignment: CDR1 SEHNR and CDR2 FQNEAQ (reference sequence). Trimming cost V 1 base and J 5 bases, with 12 bases left between them. The CDR3 sequence: CASSLVGGENEQYF. The DNA of the CDR3 is TGTGCCAGCAGCTTAGTGGGGGGAGAAAACGAGCAGTACTTC.

The chain combines TRBV7-3 with TRBJ1-1; 7 positions agree with TRBD1. This CDR3 has 14 amino acids. V gave up 8 bases and J gave up 9 bases; unmatched junction bases: 15. Germline V lookup: CDR1 SGHTA, CDR2 FQGTGA. The chain's CDR3 is CASGLSGTAKQAFF. The CDR3 region has the DNA TGTGCCAGCGGCCTCTCCGGGACAGCTAAACAAGCTTTCTTT.

The table lists this clonotype with many counts. The chain has TRBV29-1 and TRBJ1-1; no reliable D call. The CDR3 is 14 amino acids. The V gene lost 6 bases and the J gene lost 0 bases, with 14 bases spanning the gap. Germline assignment: CDR1 SQVTM and CDR2 ANQGSEA. Here the CDR3 DNA reads TGCAGCGTGATAGCCCGAGGTCTGAACACTGAAGCTTTCTTT. This codes for CSVIARGLNTEAFF.

This chain's CDR3 is CATSGQRGFEQFF. CDR3 in DNA: TGTGCCACCTCGGGACAGAGGGGATTCGAGCAGTTCTTC. The chain recombines TRBV2 with TRBJ2-1, with TRBD1 matching over 7 bases. This CDR3 is built from 13 residues. Germline CDR1 reads SNHLY; CDR2 reads FYNNEI. V lost 10 bases and J lost 10; bases outside the gene matches: 13.

This clonotype has ten or more counts. V gene TRBV18 combines with J gene TRBJ2-5; TRBD1 or TRBD2 may be the D gene (5 bases each). V lost 1 base, J lost 5 bases, and 8 bases lay in between. Germline CDR1 KGHSH, CDR2 LQKENI. The length of the CDR3 is 13 residues. As DNA, the CDR3 is TGTGCCAGCTCACCACTGGGGGTGGAGACCCAGTACTTC. Amino acid sequence: CASSPLGVETQYF.

This clonotype occurred many times. The chain recombines TRBV15 with TRBJ1-2; 7 bases fit TRBD1. The germline gives CDR1 LNHNV, CDR2 YYDKDF (reference sequence). The CDR3 totals 14 residues. Losses at the gene ends were 0 bases for V and 6 bases for J; bases not matched to a gene: 4. The CDR3 is CATSREDRVNGYTF. The CDR3 DNA sequence: TGTGCCACCAGCAGAGAAGACAGGGTGAATGGCTACACCTTC.

This clonotype is labeled medium-sized (0.01 to 0.1%). The chain joins TRBV15 to TRBJ2-7, with no clear D. The germline gives CDR1 LNHNV, CDR2 YYDKDF (reference sequence). V was clipped by 0 bases and J by 3 bases, with 12 bases between them. This CDR3 spans 15 amino acids. The CDR3 DNA reads as TGTGCCACCAGCAGAGATCCGGGTATCGGCTACGAGCAGTACTTC. Encoded protein: CATSRDPGIGYEQYF.

By share, this clonotype counts as medium-sized. The J gene is TRBJ2-4, the V gene TRBV6-1; TRBD1 matches at 7 bases. The germline V gene has CDR1 MNHNS and CDR2 SASEGT. This CDR3 has 15 residues. Unmatched junction bases numbered 5, after V lost 6 bases and J lost 0 bases. The CDR3 DNA follows: TGTGCCAGCAGGGGACAGCTACTAGCCAAAAACATTCAGTACTTC. It codes for CASRGQLLAKNIQYF.

This clonotype is medium-sized in the sample. This chain connects TRBV6-1 to TRBJ1-2; TRBD1 matches at 7 bases. Germline V gene data show CDR1 as MNHNS and CDR2 as SASEGT. The junction had 4 bases not matched to a gene; V was cut back by 6 bases and J by 3 bases. The length of the CDR3 is 13 residues. The CDR3 region is CASRGGQYYGYTF. The CDR3 coding sequence is TGTGCCAGCAGGGGGGGACAGTACTATGGCTACACCTTC.

This clonotype was seen a handful of times. The gene calls are TRBV3-1 and TRBJ1-5; tentatively, D is TRBD1 (5 bases). Germline V gives CDR1 LGHDT, CDR2 YNNKEL (reference sequence). Trimming removed 4 bases from V and 7 bases from J, with 8 bases in between. There are 12 residues in the CDR3. The CDR3 is CASSLGEQPQHF. DNA of the CDR3: TGTGCCAGCAGCCTAGGGGAACAGCCCCAGCATTTT.

Concerning this clonotype: A far larger clone is one base from this, pointing to a likely read error. V usage is TRBV10-3 and J usage is TRBJ2-2, with D possibly being TRBD1 or TRBD2 (6 bases each). This CDR3 has 17 residues. Germline values: CDR1 ENHRY, CDR2 SYGVKD. In DNA form, the CDR3 reads TGTGCCAGCAGTGATCCGGGGGCCCCTTGGAACACCGGGGAGCTGTTTTTT. Translated, it gives CASSDPGAPWNTGELFF.

The chain employs TRBV10-1 and TRBJ1-2, with D possibly matching TRBD1 (5 bases). Looked up from germline, CDR1 is WNHNN and CDR2 is SYGVQD (reference sequence). V lost 3 bases, J lost 2 bases, and 13 bases lay in between. The CDR3 has 15 residues. The CDR3 spells CASSELSGWNYGYTF. DNA of the CDR3: TGCGCCAGCAGTGAACTGTCAGGGTGGAACTATGGCTACACCTTC.

This clonotype qualifies as medium-sized. Compared with germline, one end of the junction differs, possibly owing to a read error. The rearrangement uses TRBV19 and TRBJ2-7, with TRBD1 matching over 10 bases. The CDR3 runs to 15 residues. CDR1 and CDR2 (germline): LNHDA, SQIVND (reference sequence). CDR3 residues: CASSMGGQGPYEQYF. The CDR3 coding sequence is TGTGCCAGCAGTATGGGGGGACAGGGGCCCTACGAGCAGTACTTC.

The table lists this clonotype with many counts. The CDR3 sequence is CAISESKGTGADTQYF. CDR3 sequence (DNA): TGTGCCATCAGTGAGTCGAAAGGGACAGGGGCAGATACGCAGTATTTT. The chain recombines TRBV10-3 with TRBJ2-3; 10 bases agree with TRBD1. The CDR3 covers 16 residues. V shed 0 bases, J shed 4 bases, and the junction held 4 bases outside the gene matches. Germline V lookup: CDR1 ENHRY, CDR2 SYGVKD.

This clonotype is labeled medium-sized. The gene calls are TRBV5-6 and TRBJ1-5; D is undetermined. Trimming left V 2 bases short and J 9 bases short, with 12 bases between. The CDR3 sequence is 13 residues long. The germline gives CDR1 SGHDT, CDR2 YYEEEE. The DNA of the CDR3 is TGTGCCAGCAGCTTATGGGATGAGCGGCCCCAGCATTTT. Its translation: CASSLWDERPQHF.

In its sample, this clonotype was seen a few times. The chain carries TRBV27 and TRBJ2-7; no clear D. V was cut by 6 bases and J by 4 bases, with 7 bases left in between. Germline loops: CDR1 MNHEY, CDR2 SMNVEV (reference sequence). The CDR3 has 11 amino acids. CDR3 coding DNA: TGTGCCAGCAGAAACGTTTACGAGCAGTACTTC. Translation: CASRNVYEQYF.

There are many counts of this clonotype. This chain joins TRBV20-1 and TRBJ1-5, with TRBD1 matching 7 bases. Germline CDR1 is DFQATT and CDR2 is SNEGSKA (reference sequence). Unmatched junction bases numbered 8, after V lost 7 bases and J lost 5 bases. The CDR3 is 13 residues long. DNA of the CDR3: TGCAGTGTTAAGGGGGCCCTAGATCAGCCCCAGCATTTT. Protein sequence: CSVKGALDQPQHF.

The chain uses TRBV30 and TRBJ1-1; 7 nucleotides line up with TRBD1. Germline V gene lookup returns CDR1 GTSNPN and CDR2 SVGIG (reference sequence). This CDR3 is 13 amino acids long. J gave up 3 bases and V 4 bases, and 5 bases lay outside the gene matches. CDR3 loop: CAWNTGDYTEAFF. The CDR3 nucleotides are TGTGCCTGGAATACAGGGGACTACACTGAAGCTTTCTTT.

This clonotype qualifies as medium-sized. This chain connects TRBV7-9 to TRBJ1-3, with D tentatively TRBD1 (5 bases). Trimming took 5 bases from V and 0 from J, leaving 14 bases between them. CDR1 is SEHNR and CDR2 is FQNEAQ in the germline V gene (reference sequence). The CDR3 contains 16 residues. CDR3 sequence reads: CASSRAPGPSGNTIYF. CDR3 coding DNA: TGTGCCAGCAGCCGGGCCCCGGGGCCCTCTGGAAACACCATATATTTT. The entire variable domain, with the rest obtained from reference TRBV7-9 and TRBJ1-3, is as follows: DTGVSQNPRHKITKRGQNVTFRCDPISEHNRLYWYRQTLGQGPEFLTYFQNEAQLEKSRLLSDRFSAERPKGSFSTLEIQRTEQGDSAMYLCASSRAPGPSGNTIYFGEGSWLTVV.

This clonotype is categorized as medium-sized. The chain employs TRBV24-1 and TRBJ2-1, with 8 bases lining up with TRBD2. Germline V gene sequence: CDR1 KGHDR, CDR2 SFDVKD. This CDR3 region has 14 residues. Trimming at V came to 6 bases and at J to 10 bases, leaving 10 bases not matched to a gene. The CDR3 DNA is TGTGCCACCAGTAATACGGGAGGGTCCAACGAGCAGTTCTTC. It specifies CATSNTGGSNEQFF.

By proportion, this clonotype is medium-sized. The chain has TRBV18 and TRBJ1-5; 8 bases fit TRBD1. The CDR3 has 16 amino acids. J gave up 9 bases and V 2 bases, and 12 bases lay outside the gene matches. The V gene's germline CDR1 is KGHSH and CDR2 LQKENI. CDR3 nucleotides: TGTGCCAGCTCACCAACGAGAGGACAGGGCCCTGGGCCCCAGCATTTT. Its protein is CASSPTRGQGPGPQHF.

V is TRBV28 and J is TRBJ2-1; the D is unclear. V lost 3 bases and J 3 bases, leaving 9 bases between the germline ends. This CDR3 region has 14 residues. Germline CDR1 is MDHEN and CDR2 is SYDVKM. This CDR3 is CASSFDGSYNEQFF. The CDR3 DNA follows: TGTGCCAGCAGTTTTGACGGTAGCTACAATGAGCAGTTCTTC.

This sequence joins TRBV11-2 and TRBJ2-5; D remains unclear. CDR1 and CDR2 from the germline V gene are SGHAT and FQNNGV. Trimming stripped 2 bases from V and 2 bases from J, with 9 bases between. The CDR3 length is 14 residues. CDR3 sequence (DNA): TGTGCCAGCAGCTTACGAACAGAACAAGAGACCCAGTACTTC. This gives the protein CASSLRTEQETQYF.

This clonotype occurred a few times. This chain connects TRBV30 to TRBJ2-7; D possibly corresponds to TRBD2 (5 bases). V shed 2 bases and J shed 2 bases, with 13 bases lying between them. Germline CDR1 and CDR2: GTSNPN and SVGIG (reference sequence). The CDR3 runs to 14 residues. The DNA of the CDR3 is TGTGCCTGGAGTAACGGGAAAGTGGCCTACGAGCAGTACTTC. Its protein is CAWSNGKVAYEQYF.

V and J are TRBV5-5 and TRBJ2-5; TRBD1 agrees at 10 bases. Germline CDR1 SGHKS, CDR2 YYEKEE (reference sequence). The length of the CDR3 is 16 residues. After removal of 3 bases from V and 4 bases from J, the junction contained 9 bases not matched to a gene. CDR3 protein: CASSSETGGFGETQYF. The CDR3 DNA sequence: TGTGCCAGCAGCTCAGAGACAGGGGGCTTTGGAGAGACCCAGTACTTC.

This clonotype showed up just a few times. The V gene is TRBV12-3 or TRBV12-4, the J gene TRBJ2-2, with 7 nucleotides matching TRBD1. The CDR3 runs 13 residues. V was pared by 6 bases and J by 5 bases, with 3 bases of the junction left unmatched. The CDR3 DNA reads as TGTGCCAGCAGGACAGGGAAGACCGGGGAGCTGTTTTTT. Amino acids: CASRTGKTGELFF.